The T cell receptor beta chain under discussion was sequenced for a study of T cell responses to AZD1222 COVID-19 vaccine. Study-level findings and limits: With two AZD1222 doses given, Spike-specific TCR breadth and depth both rose.

Comment on this clone: The antigen remains undetermined.

Sequencing used immunoSEQ multiplex PCR; TCRdb keeps in-frame clones, though not all of them. In the table there are around 150,000 clones, 94% of which are singletons. Germline CDR1 reads MNHEY; CDR2 reads SVGEGT. Trimming cost V 4 bases and J 4 bases, with 16 bases left between them. The CDR3 has 15 residues. The specimen comprised peripheral blood, sampled on day 0 of AZD1222 vaccination. The V gene is TRBV6-2 or TRBV6-3, the J gene TRBJ2-5; D is undetermined. This clonotype originated in an adult in good health. CDR3 residues: CASSLSLDVGETQYF. The CDR3 nucleotides read TGTGCCAGCAGTTTAAGCCTCGACGTGGGAGAGACCCAGTACTTC.